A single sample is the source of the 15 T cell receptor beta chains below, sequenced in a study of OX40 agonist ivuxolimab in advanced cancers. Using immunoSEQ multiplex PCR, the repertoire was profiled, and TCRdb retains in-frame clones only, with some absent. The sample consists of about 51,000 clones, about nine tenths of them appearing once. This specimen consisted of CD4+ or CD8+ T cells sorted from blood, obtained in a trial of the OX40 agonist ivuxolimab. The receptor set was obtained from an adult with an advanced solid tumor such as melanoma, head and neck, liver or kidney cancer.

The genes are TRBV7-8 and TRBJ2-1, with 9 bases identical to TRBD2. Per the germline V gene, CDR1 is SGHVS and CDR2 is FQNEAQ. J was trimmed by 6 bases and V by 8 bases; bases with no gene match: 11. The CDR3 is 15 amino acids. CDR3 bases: TGTGCCAGCGCCTTCCGGCCAGCGGGGGGCAATGAGCAGTTCTTC. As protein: CASAFRPAGGNEQFF.

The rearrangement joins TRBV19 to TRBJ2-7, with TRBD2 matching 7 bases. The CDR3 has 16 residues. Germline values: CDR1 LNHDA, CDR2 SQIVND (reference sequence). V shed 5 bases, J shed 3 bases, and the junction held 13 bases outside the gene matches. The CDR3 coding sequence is TGTGCCAGTAGTCCCGGGGGGTCCGAGTCATACTACGAGCAGTACTTC. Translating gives CASSPGGSESYYEQYF.

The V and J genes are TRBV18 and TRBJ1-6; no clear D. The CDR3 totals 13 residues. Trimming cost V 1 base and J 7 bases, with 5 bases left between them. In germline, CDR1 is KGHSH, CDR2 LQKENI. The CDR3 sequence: CASSPQGNSPLHF. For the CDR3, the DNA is TGTGCCAGCTCACCACAGGGAAATTCACCCCTCCACTTT.

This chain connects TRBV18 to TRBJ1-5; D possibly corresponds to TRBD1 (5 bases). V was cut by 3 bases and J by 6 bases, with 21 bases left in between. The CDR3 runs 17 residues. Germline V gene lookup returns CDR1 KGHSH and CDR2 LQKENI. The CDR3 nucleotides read TGTGCCAGCTCACCGGGTGGGGCCAGGGAGAGGAGTCAGCCCCAGCATTTT. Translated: CASSPGGARERSQPQHF.

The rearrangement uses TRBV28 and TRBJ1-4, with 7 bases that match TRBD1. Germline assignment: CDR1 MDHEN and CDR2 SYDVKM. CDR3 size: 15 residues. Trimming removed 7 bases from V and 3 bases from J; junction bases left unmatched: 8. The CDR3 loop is CASTDRDRANEKLFF. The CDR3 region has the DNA TGTGCCAGCACCGACAGGGATCGAGCTAATGAAAAACTGTTTTTT.

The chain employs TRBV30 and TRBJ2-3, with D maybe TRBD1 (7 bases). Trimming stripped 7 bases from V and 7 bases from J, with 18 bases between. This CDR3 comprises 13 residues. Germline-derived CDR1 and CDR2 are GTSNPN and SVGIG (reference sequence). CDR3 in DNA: TGTGCCTACGACCAGGGGGGCCAAAATACGCAGTATTTT. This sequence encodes CAYDQGGQNTQYF.

The CDR3 region is CASSRDGMNTEAFF. CDR3 DNA: TGTGCCAGCAGTCGGGACGGGATGAACACTGAAGCTTTCTTT. The chain recombines TRBV6-5 with TRBJ1-1, with D perhaps TRBD1 (5 bases). Germline-derived CDR1 and CDR2 are MNHEY and SVGAGI. The CDR3 covers 14 residues. Trimming took 5 bases from V and 0 from J, leaving 10 bases between them.

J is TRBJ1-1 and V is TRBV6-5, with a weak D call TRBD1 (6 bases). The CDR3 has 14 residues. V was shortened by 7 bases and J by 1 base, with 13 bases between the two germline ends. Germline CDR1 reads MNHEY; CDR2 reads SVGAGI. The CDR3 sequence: CASNTGQPNTEAFF. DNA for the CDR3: TGTGCCAGCAATACGGGACAACCGAACACTGAAGCTTTCTTT.

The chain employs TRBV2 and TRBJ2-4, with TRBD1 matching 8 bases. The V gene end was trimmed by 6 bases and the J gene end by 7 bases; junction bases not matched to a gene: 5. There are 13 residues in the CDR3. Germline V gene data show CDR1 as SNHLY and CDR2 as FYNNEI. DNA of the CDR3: TGTGCCAGCAGGGACAGGGACGGCAACATTCAGTACTTC. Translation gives CASRDRDGNIQYF. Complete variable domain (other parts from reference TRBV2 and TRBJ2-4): EPEVTQTPSHQVTQMGQEVILRCVPISNHLYFYWYRQILGQKVEFLVSFYNNEISEKSEIFDDQFSVERPDGSNFTLKIRSTKLEDSAMYFCASRDRDGNIQYFGAGTRLSVL.

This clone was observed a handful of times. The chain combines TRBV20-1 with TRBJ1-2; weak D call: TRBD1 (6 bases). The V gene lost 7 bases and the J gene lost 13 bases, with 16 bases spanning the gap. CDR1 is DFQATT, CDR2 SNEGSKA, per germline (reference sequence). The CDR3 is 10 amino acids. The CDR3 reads CSGRDNVITF. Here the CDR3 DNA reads TGCAGTGGCCGGGACAATGTCATCACCTTC.

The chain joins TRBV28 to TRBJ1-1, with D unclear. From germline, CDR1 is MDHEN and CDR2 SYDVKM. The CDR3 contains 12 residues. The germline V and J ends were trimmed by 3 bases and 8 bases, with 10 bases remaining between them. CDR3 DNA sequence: TGTGCCAGCAGTTTCCGACCTCGAGAAGCTTTCTTT. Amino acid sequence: CASSFRPREAFF.

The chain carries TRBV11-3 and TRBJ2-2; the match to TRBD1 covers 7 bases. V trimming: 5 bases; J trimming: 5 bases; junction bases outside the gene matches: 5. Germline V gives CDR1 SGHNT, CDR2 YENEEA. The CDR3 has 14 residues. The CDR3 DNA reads TGTGCCAGCAGCGGCAGCAGGGGGACCGGGGAGCTGTTTTTT. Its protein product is CASSGSRGTGELFF.

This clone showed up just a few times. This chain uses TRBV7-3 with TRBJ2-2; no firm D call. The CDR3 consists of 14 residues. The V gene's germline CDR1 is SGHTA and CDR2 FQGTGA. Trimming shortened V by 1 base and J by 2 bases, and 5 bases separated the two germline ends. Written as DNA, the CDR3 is TGTGCCAGCAGCTTAATCCCCAACACCGGGGAGCTGTTTTTT. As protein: CASSLIPNTGELFF.

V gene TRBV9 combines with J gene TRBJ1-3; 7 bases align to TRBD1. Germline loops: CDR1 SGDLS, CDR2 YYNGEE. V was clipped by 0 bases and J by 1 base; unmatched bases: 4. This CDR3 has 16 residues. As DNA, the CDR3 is TGTGCCAGCAGCGTAGCGGCAGGGGGTTCTGGAAACACCATATATTTT. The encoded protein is CASSVAAGGSGNTIYF.

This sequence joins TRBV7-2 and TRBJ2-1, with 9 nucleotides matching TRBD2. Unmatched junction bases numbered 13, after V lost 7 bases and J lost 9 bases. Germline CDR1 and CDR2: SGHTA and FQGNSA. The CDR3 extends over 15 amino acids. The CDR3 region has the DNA TGTGCCAGCAATCCTGGACTAGCGCTTTGGACTGAGCAGTTCTTC. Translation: CASNPGLALWTEQFF.